The 22 T cell receptor beta chains in this list originate from one sample, sequenced in a study of radiotherapy plus CTLA-4 blockade in lung cancer. Generated by immunoSEQ multiplex PCR, the TCRdb table keeps only in-frame clones and is missing some. The sample holds tens of thousands of clones, 50% to 70% seen once. Sequenced here: peripheral blood, sampled from a patient treated with radiotherapy plus ipilimumab. All receptors come from a human donor with non-small cell lung cancer who had a partial response to radiotherapy plus ipilimumab.

V is TRBV25-1 and J is TRBJ1-1, with 8 nucleotides matching TRBD1. The CDR3 extends over 13 amino acids. CDR1 MGHDK and CDR2 SYGVNS come from the germline V gene. Trimming at V came to 6 bases and at J to 3 bases, leaving 3 bases not matched to a gene. The CDR3 DNA reads TGTGCCAGCAGGAACAGGGGGTACACTGAAGCTTTCTTT. It yields the protein CASRNRGYTEAFF.

This clone was seen just once. The rearrangement links TRBV19 to TRBJ2-1; TRBD2 might be the D (6 bases). The CDR3 is 15 amino acids. V was pared by 7 bases and J by 3 bases, with 16 bases between. Germline lookup yields CDR1 LNHDA and CDR2 SQIVND (reference sequence). In nucleotides, the CDR3 is TGTGCCAGTACCAGGCGGAGGGAGAACTACAATGAGCAGTTCTTC. It is translated as CASTRRRENYNEQFF.

This clone was seen a handful of times. The chain links TRBV18 to TRBJ1-4; D not certain. There are 14 residues in the CDR3. Germline V gene sequence: CDR1 KGHSH, CDR2 LQKENI. V was cut by 3 bases and J by 5 bases, with 10 bases left in between. CDR3: CASSPTPSNEKLFF. CDR3 sequence (DNA): TGTGCCAGCTCACCGACACCATCGAATGAAAAACTGTTTTTT.

The rearrangement uses TRBV7-8 and TRBJ1-4; perhaps TRBD1 as D (5 bases). The germline V gene encodes CDR1 SGHVS and CDR2 FQNEAQ. The V end lost 5 bases, the J end lost 6 bases, and 16 bases lay between the germline ends. This CDR3 contains 15 residues. The CDR3 protein is CASSPRGTWDEKLFF. The CDR3 DNA follows: TGTGCCAGCAGCCCCCGGGGGACCTGGGATGAAAAACTGTTTTTT.

By sample fraction, this clone is medium-sized. V and J are TRBV9 and TRBJ2-7, with 8 bases fitting TRBD1. V trimming: 0 bases; J trimming: 6 bases; junction bases outside the gene matches: 8. Looked up from germline, CDR1 is SGDLS and CDR2 is YYNGEE. The CDR3 extends over 15 amino acids. In DNA form, the CDR3 reads TGTGCCAGCAGCGTAGGGTCAGGGGGCGTTGGCGAGCAGTACTTC. Translation: CASSVGSGGVGEQYF.

This sequence joins TRBV6-1 and TRBJ2-3; tentatively, D is TRBD1 (5 bases). This CDR3 has 14 residues. V lost 8 bases, J lost 2 bases, and 14 bases lay in between. From germline, CDR1 is MNHNS and CDR2 SASEGT. This CDR3 reads CASGFGAPTDTQYF. The CDR3 DNA reads TGTGCCAGCGGGTTTGGGGCACCCACAGATACGCAGTATTTT.

The rearrangement uses TRBV19 and TRBJ1-4; 9 nucleotides align to TRBD1. J lost 5 bases, V lost 5 bases, and 18 bases had no gene match. CDR1 and CDR2 (germline): LNHDA, SQIVND (reference sequence). The CDR3 contains 19 residues. CDR3 amino acids: CASSGHSGTGLLRNEKLFF. The CDR3 DNA reads as TGTGCCAGTAGTGGCCATTCCGGGACAGGGCTTTTACGAAATGAAAAACTGTTTTTT.

The chain carries TRBV13 and TRBJ2-7; 7 bases fit TRBD1. The CDR3 is 13 amino acids. Per germline, CDR1 PRHDT and CDR2 FYEKMQ (reference sequence). Trimming cost V 1 base and J 6 bases; bases outside gene matches: 3. The CDR3: CASSLDRQGEQYF. The CDR3 nucleotides are TGTGCCAGCAGCTTAGACCGACAGGGCGAGCAGTACTTC.

Written as DNA, the CDR3 is TGCGCCAGCAGCTTGAAAGCGGGGACTATGAGCTCCTACAATGAGCAGTTCTTC. The encoded protein is CASSLKAGTMSSYNEQFF. The rearrangement uses TRBV5-1 and TRBJ2-1, with 7 bases that match TRBD2. CDR3 size: 18 residues. V shed 1 base and J 0 bases; nucleotides not matched to a gene: 10. CDR1 is SGHRS and CDR2 is YFSETQ in the germline V gene. The full variable domain, completed using reference TRBV5-1 and TRBJ2-1, is KAGVTQTPRYLIKTRGQQVTLSCSPISGHRSVSWYQQTPGQGLQFLFEYFSETQRNKGNFPGRFSGRQFSNSRSEMNVSTLELGDSALYLCASSLKAGTMSSYNEQFFGPGTRLTVL.

This clone came up once. The V call is TRBV5-3, the J call TRBJ1-6; tentative D call: TRBD1 (6 bases). TRBV5-3 counts as an open reading frame of uncertain function. This CDR3 comprises 16 residues. The germline V and J ends were trimmed by 2 bases and 3 bases, with 12 bases remaining between them. The DNA for the CDR3 is TGTGCCAGAAGCTTTTTACAGGGAAACTATAATTCACCCCTCCACTTT. Translation: CARSFLQGNYNSPLHF.

The chain links TRBV30 to TRBJ1-2; 11 positions match TRBD1. The CDR3 runs 16 residues. Germline CDR1 is GTSNPN and CDR2 is SVGIG (reference sequence). The junction had 10 bases not matched to a gene; V was cut back by 2 bases and J by 5 bases. The CDR3: CAWSTIRTGGSYGYTF. The CDR3 bases are TGTGCCTGGAGTACAATCCGGACAGGGGGCTCGTATGGCTACACCTTC. The complete variable domain, with remaining parts taken from reference TRBV30 and TRBJ1-2, reads SQTIHQWPATLVQPVGSPLSLECTVEGTSNPNLYWYRQAAGRGLQLLFYSVGIGQISSEVPQNLSASRPQDRQFILSSKKLLLSDSGFYLCAWSTIRTGGSYGYTFGSGTRLTVV.

The CDR3 region has the DNA TGTGCCAGTAGTTACTACAGGGGAGAACAGCCCCAGCATTTT. Translating gives CASSYYRGEQPQHF. The chain joins TRBV19 to TRBJ1-5; 7 bases agree with TRBD1. The germline CDR1 and CDR2 sequences are LNHDA and SQIVND (reference sequence). V was clipped by 5 bases and J by 7 bases; unmatched bases: 8. The CDR3 is 14 residues long.

CDR3 amino acids: CSVLKLAGLLYEQYF. CDR3 sequence (DNA): TGCAGCGTTCTAAAACTAGCGGGCCTACTCTACGAGCAGTACTTC. V gene TRBV29-1 combines with J gene TRBJ2-7, with 9 bases identical to TRBD2. After removal of 5 bases from V and 3 bases from J, the junction contained 11 bases not matched to a gene. Germline-derived CDR1 and CDR2 are SQVTM and ANQGSEA. The length of the CDR3 is 15 residues.

The sample holds one count of this clone. This rearrangement joins TRBV5-1 to TRBJ2-7; TRBD1 aligns across 10 bases. The CDR3 length is 17 residues. In germline, CDR1 is SGHRS, CDR2 YFSETQ. Losses at the gene ends were 1 base for V and 4 bases for J; bases not matched to a gene: 11. The CDR3 sequence: CASSLTLTGQGDYEQYF. CDR3 bases: TGCGCCAGCAGCTTGACTTTAACTGGACAGGGGGATTACGAGCAGTACTTC.

This clone was detected only a few times. The genes are TRBV19 and TRBJ2-7, with 12 bases matching TRBD1. Unmatched junction bases numbered 2, after V lost 4 bases and J lost 4 bases. Germline V gene sequence: CDR1 LNHDA, CDR2 SQIVND (reference sequence). The CDR3 spans 14 residues. The CDR3 protein is CASSRGQGAYEQYF. The CDR3 nucleotides read TGTGCCAGTAGTAGGGGACAGGGGGCATACGAGCAGTACTTC.

This clone was observed a few times. This chain connects TRBV14 to TRBJ1-1, with D possibly TRBD1 on 5 matching bases. This CDR3 spans 16 amino acids. CDR1 SGHDN and CDR2 FVKESK come from the germline V gene. Trimming took off 0 bases at V and 5 bases at J, with 16 bases between the two ends. The CDR3 spells CASSQDRRQGLTEAFF. The CDR3 DNA sequence: TGTGCCAGCAGCCAAGATCGTCGGCAGGGTCTGACTGAAGCTTTCTTT.

The chain carries TRBV11-2 and TRBJ2-5; 7 bases align to TRBD2. Germline assignment: CDR1 SGHAT and CDR2 FQNNGV. J gave up 5 bases and V 2 bases, and 8 bases lay outside the gene matches. This CDR3 has 15 residues. The CDR3 nucleotides read TGTGCCAGCAGCTTAACTGCGGGGGTGAAGGAGACCCAGTACTTC. This sequence encodes CASSLTAGVKETQYF.

Here the CDR3 reads CASSLISGAHEQYF. CDR3 nucleotides: TGTGCCAGCAGCTTAATTAGCGGGGCACACGAGCAGTACTTC. The chain links TRBV7-3 to TRBJ2-7; 8 nucleotides match TRBD2. Germline trimming cut 1 base from V and 5 bases from J; bases unmatched to any gene: 4. Germline V gene lookup returns CDR1 SGHTA and CDR2 FQGTGA. The CDR3 sequence is 14 residues long.

The chain joins TRBV5-1 to TRBJ1-2, with 7 bases matching TRBD1. Per the germline V gene, CDR1 is SGHRS and CDR2 is YFSETQ. The CDR3 is 13 amino acids. J was trimmed by 5 bases and V by 3 bases; bases with no gene match: 4. Written as DNA, the CDR3 is TGCGCCAGCAGCTCAGAGACAGGGTATGGCTACACCTTC. Translated, it gives CASSSETGYGYTF.

This clone has just a few counts. This chain connects TRBV6-6 to TRBJ1-2, with D possibly being TRBD1 (5 bases). V dropped 6 bases and J dropped 6 bases, with 14 bases sitting between them. CDR1 MNHNY and CDR2 SVGAGI come from the germline V gene (reference sequence). This CDR3 contains 13 residues. The CDR3 DNA reads as TGTGCCAGCAGGATCAGGGACTTAGATGGCTACACCTTC. As protein: CASRIRDLDGYTF.

The rearrangement uses TRBV10-3 and TRBJ1-6; the D gene is possibly TRBD1 (5 bases). CDR3 length: 13 residues. The V end was cut by 7 bases, the J end by 7 bases, with 11 bases between. CDR1 ENHRY and CDR2 SYGVKD come from the germline V gene. CDR3 amino acids: CAITGQGNSPLHF. CDR3 DNA: TGTGCCATCACGGGTCAGGGAAATTCACCCCTCCACTTT.

This chain connects TRBV11-2 to TRBJ2-5, with 7 bases matching TRBD2. The length of the CDR3 is 15 residues. Germline trimming cut 1 base from V and 2 bases from J; bases unmatched to any gene: 4. Germline V gene data show CDR1 as SGHAT and CDR2 as FQNNGV. CDR3: CASSLVYGGQETQYF. The DNA of the CDR3 is TGTGCCAGCAGCTTAGTGTACGGGGGGCAAGAGACCCAGTACTTC.